The 18 T cell receptor beta chains below come from one sample, sequenced in a study of beta chain features in type 1 diabetes listed by TCRdb under 2018. On the study overall, not on this receptor specifically: A moderate but significant shortening of TCRB CDR3 length was observed in type 1 diabetes patients in all four CD4+ subsets.

The antigens for these receptors are not known. The library was generated by the immunoSEQ multiplex PCR assay. The High Capacity cDNA Reverse Transcription Kit was used to reverse transcribe all of the isolated RNA, meaning that expressed TCRB transcripts were what got sequenced. TCRdb retrieved this table from immuneACCESS and kept in-frame rearrangements only. Not all clones are present; in checked studies, unresolved V genes account for under half, and no reason is known for the remainder. This sample lists more than 250,000 clones; roughly an eighth were detected once. The ten largest account for 0.015% to 0.02% of the sample. Sequenced: naive CD4+ T cells from blood. The meaning of the sample's cell subset or site label: true naive CD4+ T cells. Receptor source: a young man with type 1 diabetes.

This clone has only a few counts. This chain links TRBV28 with TRBJ2-3, with TRBD1 identical over 7 bases. Germline assignment: CDR1 MDHEN and CDR2 SYDVKM. The CDR3 spans 13 residues. The trim removed 5 bases at V and 4 bases at J, leaving 3 bases unmatched. CDR3 coding DNA: TGTGCCAGCAGTCCCGGACAGGCAGATACGCAGTATTTT. It encodes CASSPGQADTQYF.

V usage is TRBV5-1 and J usage is TRBJ2-2; D might be TRBD1 (6 bases). This CDR3 contains 14 residues. Per germline, CDR1 SGHRS and CDR2 YFSETQ. V lost 6 bases and J lost 0, with 9 bases in between. The CDR3 region is CASTGTTNTGELFF. CDR3 DNA sequence: TGCGCCAGCACCGGGACAACGAACACCGGGGAGCTGTTTTTT.

This clone was seen a few times. The rearrangement links TRBV18 to TRBJ1-2; D unresolved. This CDR3 has 13 amino acids. V lost 4 bases and J lost 2, with 8 bases in between. Germline values: CDR1 KGHSH, CDR2 LQKENI. CDR3 amino acids: CASSHEANYGYTF. The CDR3 bases are TGTGCCAGCTCACACGAAGCAAACTATGGCTACACCTTC.

The chain recombines TRBV5-1 with TRBJ2-3; no clear D gene. Trimming shortened V by 0 bases and J by 0 bases, and 11 bases separated the two germline ends. The CDR3 is 16 residues long. Germline CDR1 reads SGHRS; CDR2 reads YFSETQ. CDR3 DNA sequence: TGCGCCAGCAGCTTGGGTGTTGGGCCTAGCACAGATACGCAGTATTTT. Translating gives CASSLGVGPSTDTQYF.

The chain employs TRBV7-9 and TRBJ2-1, with 10 bases identical to TRBD2. Germline V CDR1 and CDR2: SEHNR, FQNEAQ (reference sequence). V gave up 2 bases and J gave up 10 bases; unmatched junction bases: 5. The CDR3 totals 14 residues. The CDR3 protein is CASSLMGLAHEQFF. The CDR3 DNA follows: TGTGCCAGCAGCTTAATGGGACTAGCGCACGAGCAGTTCTTC.

Here the CDR3 DNA reads TGCAGTGCTTGGGACAGGACTGAAGCTTTCTTT. This sequence encodes CSAWDRTEAFF. The rearrangement uses TRBV20-1 and TRBJ1-1, with TRBD1 identical over 8 bases. CDR1 is DFQATT and CDR2 is SNEGSKA in the germline V gene (reference sequence). The V segment lost 5 bases and the J segment 5 bases; nucleotides outside the gene matches: 1. CDR3 length: 11 amino acids.

This chain links TRBV19 with TRBJ2-7; 9 nucleotides match TRBD1. V lost 4 bases, J lost 4 bases, and 5 bases stayed unmatched. This CDR3 has 14 amino acids. Germline values: CDR1 LNHDA, CDR2 SQIVND (reference sequence). The CDR3 nucleotides are TGTGCCAGTAGTAGGACAGGGGCCGGGTACGAGCAGTACTTC. Translated: CASSRTGAGYEQYF.

The chain is built from TRBV9 and TRBJ2-1; TRBD2 matches at 9 bases. V trimming: 3 bases; J trimming: 0 bases; junction bases outside the gene matches: 1. This CDR3 has 15 residues. CDR1 SGDLS and CDR2 YYNGEE come from the germline V gene. CDR3 residues: CASSALAGSYNEQFF. The CDR3 DNA is TGTGCCAGCAGCGCACTAGCGGGCTCCTACAATGAGCAGTTCTTC.

V and J are TRBV30 and TRBJ1-5; D is undetermined. The CDR3 covers 13 residues. The V gene lost 3 bases and the J gene lost 4 bases, with 10 bases spanning the gap. CDR1 is GTSNPN and CDR2 is SVGIG in the germline V gene (reference sequence). CDR3 in amino acids: CAWRLSENQPQHF. Here the CDR3 DNA reads TGTGCCTGGAGGTTAAGCGAGAATCAGCCCCAGCATTTT. Looking up the rest from reference TRBV30 and TRBJ1-5 gives the full variable domain: SQTIHQWPATLVQPVGSPLSLECTVEGTSNPNLYWYRQAAGRGLQLLFYSVGIGQISSEVPQNLSASRPQDRQFILSSKKLLLSDSGFYLCAWRLSENQPQHFGDGTRLSIL.

This rearrangement joins TRBV7-9 to TRBJ1-2, with a weak D call TRBD1 (6 bases). The germline V gene encodes CDR1 SEHNR and CDR2 FQNEAQ (reference sequence). V shed 11 bases and J shed 7 bases, with 14 bases lying between them. The CDR3 has 11 residues. The CDR3, as DNA: TGTGCCTTACAGGGATATTCTGGCTACACCTTC. Protein sequence: CALQGYSGYTF.

The V gene is TRBV2, the J gene TRBJ1-2; 7 nucleotides line up with TRBD1. This CDR3 region has 13 residues. CDR1 is SNHLY, CDR2 FYNNEI, per germline. With 6 bases clipped from V and 4 bases from J, the junction kept 5 bases outside the gene matches. The CDR3 is CASRPGTAYGYTF. The CDR3 bases are TGTGCCAGCAGACCGGGGACAGCCTATGGCTACACCTTC.

The chain uses TRBV2 and TRBJ2-2; 7 bases line up with TRBD2. Trimming took 6 bases from V and 0 from J; bases not matched to a gene: 7. Germline lookup yields CDR1 SNHLY and CDR2 FYNNEI. The CDR3 spans 16 residues. The CDR3 sequence: CASSLIAGSNTGELFF. Here the CDR3 DNA reads TGTGCCAGCAGCCTTATAGCGGGCTCGAACACCGGGGAGCTGTTTTTT.

Only a few counts were recorded for this clone. The chain recombines TRBV5-1 with TRBJ2-3; D is uncertain. The CDR3 has 15 residues. From germline, CDR1 is SGHRS and CDR2 YFSETQ. Trimming shortened V by 3 bases and J by 10 bases, and 21 bases separated the two germline ends. CDR3 sequence (DNA): TGCGCCAGCAGCTCTGACTCGCGCCCCAATACGGCGCAGTATTTT. Protein product: CASSSDSRPNTAQYF.

The rearrangement links TRBV5-1 to TRBJ2-7; weak D call: TRBD1 (5 bases). The CDR3 runs 12 residues. V lost 0 bases, J lost 12 bases, and 13 bases lay in between. CDR1 is SGHRS and CDR2 is YFSETQ in the germline V gene. Here the CDR3 reads CASSLDWSDRYF. As DNA, the CDR3 is TGCGCCAGCAGCTTGGACTGGTCCGACAGGTACTTC.

This CDR3 is CASSLTLGPYEQYF. CDR3 sequence (DNA): TGTGCCAGCAGCTTAACCCTCGGTCCCTACGAGCAGTACTTC. The chain is built from TRBV7-8 and TRBJ2-7, with D unclear. V was trimmed by 2 bases and J by 2 bases, leaving 10 bases between them. This CDR3 spans 14 amino acids. Germline V gene data show CDR1 as SGHVS and CDR2 as FQNEAQ. Full variable domain (outside the CDR3, taken from reference TRBV7-8 and TRBJ2-7): GAGVSQSPRYKVAKRGQDVALRCDPISGHVSLFWYQQALGQGPEFLTYFQNEAQLDKSGLPSDRFFAERPEGSVSTLKIQRTQQEDSAVYLCASSLTLGPYEQYFGPGTRLTVT.

This clone has a handful of counts. This chain connects TRBV19 to TRBJ2-7; D is perhaps TRBD1 (5 bases). The length of the CDR3 is 12 residues. Germline CDR1 reads LNHDA; CDR2 reads SQIVND (reference sequence). V was clipped by 5 bases and J by 5 bases, with 10 bases between them. In DNA, the CDR3 is TGTGCCAGTAGTGCCAGGGCAGACGAGCAGTACTTC. It translates to CASSARADEQYF.

This clone was found a few times. The chain combines TRBV29-1 with TRBJ2-1; D is possibly TRBD2 (5 bases). V was cut by 0 bases and J by 4 bases, with 13 bases left in between. The CDR3 is 15 residues long. Germline loops: CDR1 SQVTM, CDR2 ANQGSEA. CDR3 nucleotide sequence: TGCAGCGTTGAAGATCCCGAGGGCTCATACAATGAGCAGTTCTTC. As protein: CSVEDPEGSYNEQFF.

This clone was seen a few times. The rearrangement joins TRBV29-1 to TRBJ2-7, with D possibly matching TRBD2 (5 bases). V gave up 6 bases and J gave up 0 bases, with 6 bases separating them. This CDR3 has 11 amino acids. Per germline, CDR1 SQVTM and CDR2 ANQGSEA. CDR3 protein: CSVGSSYEQYF. The CDR3 DNA is TGCAGCGTGGGGAGCTCCTACGAGCAGTACTTC.